This entry is about one TCR beta chain. RNA totalling roughly 0.45 to 1 ug underwent reverse transcription with random hexamers. TCRdb re-analysed the immunoSEQ multiplex PCR reads in MiXCR, keeping a single row per CDR3 protein. The sample carries some 97,000 distinct CDR3 sequences, 95% recorded once. Trimming took 5 bases from V and 9 from J; bases not matched to a gene: 10. The CDR3 runs 16 residues. From germline, CDR1 is SGHAT and CDR2 FQNNGV. The data originate from a study of CD8 T cells in Susac syndrome. Study as a whole: Treatment status at blood draw for the Susac syndrome patients was therapy-naive, corticosteroids, or intravenous immunoglobulin alone.

The sequenced sample consisted of CD8+ T cells from PBMCs. The TCR sequence derives from a human donor with Susac syndrome. The chain links TRBV11-2 to TRBJ2-3, with 14 bases matching TRBD2. This CDR3 reads CASSLYGLAGGWTQYF. The CDR3 bases are TGTGCCAGCAGCCTTTACGGACTAGCGGGGGGTTGGACGCAGTATTTT.